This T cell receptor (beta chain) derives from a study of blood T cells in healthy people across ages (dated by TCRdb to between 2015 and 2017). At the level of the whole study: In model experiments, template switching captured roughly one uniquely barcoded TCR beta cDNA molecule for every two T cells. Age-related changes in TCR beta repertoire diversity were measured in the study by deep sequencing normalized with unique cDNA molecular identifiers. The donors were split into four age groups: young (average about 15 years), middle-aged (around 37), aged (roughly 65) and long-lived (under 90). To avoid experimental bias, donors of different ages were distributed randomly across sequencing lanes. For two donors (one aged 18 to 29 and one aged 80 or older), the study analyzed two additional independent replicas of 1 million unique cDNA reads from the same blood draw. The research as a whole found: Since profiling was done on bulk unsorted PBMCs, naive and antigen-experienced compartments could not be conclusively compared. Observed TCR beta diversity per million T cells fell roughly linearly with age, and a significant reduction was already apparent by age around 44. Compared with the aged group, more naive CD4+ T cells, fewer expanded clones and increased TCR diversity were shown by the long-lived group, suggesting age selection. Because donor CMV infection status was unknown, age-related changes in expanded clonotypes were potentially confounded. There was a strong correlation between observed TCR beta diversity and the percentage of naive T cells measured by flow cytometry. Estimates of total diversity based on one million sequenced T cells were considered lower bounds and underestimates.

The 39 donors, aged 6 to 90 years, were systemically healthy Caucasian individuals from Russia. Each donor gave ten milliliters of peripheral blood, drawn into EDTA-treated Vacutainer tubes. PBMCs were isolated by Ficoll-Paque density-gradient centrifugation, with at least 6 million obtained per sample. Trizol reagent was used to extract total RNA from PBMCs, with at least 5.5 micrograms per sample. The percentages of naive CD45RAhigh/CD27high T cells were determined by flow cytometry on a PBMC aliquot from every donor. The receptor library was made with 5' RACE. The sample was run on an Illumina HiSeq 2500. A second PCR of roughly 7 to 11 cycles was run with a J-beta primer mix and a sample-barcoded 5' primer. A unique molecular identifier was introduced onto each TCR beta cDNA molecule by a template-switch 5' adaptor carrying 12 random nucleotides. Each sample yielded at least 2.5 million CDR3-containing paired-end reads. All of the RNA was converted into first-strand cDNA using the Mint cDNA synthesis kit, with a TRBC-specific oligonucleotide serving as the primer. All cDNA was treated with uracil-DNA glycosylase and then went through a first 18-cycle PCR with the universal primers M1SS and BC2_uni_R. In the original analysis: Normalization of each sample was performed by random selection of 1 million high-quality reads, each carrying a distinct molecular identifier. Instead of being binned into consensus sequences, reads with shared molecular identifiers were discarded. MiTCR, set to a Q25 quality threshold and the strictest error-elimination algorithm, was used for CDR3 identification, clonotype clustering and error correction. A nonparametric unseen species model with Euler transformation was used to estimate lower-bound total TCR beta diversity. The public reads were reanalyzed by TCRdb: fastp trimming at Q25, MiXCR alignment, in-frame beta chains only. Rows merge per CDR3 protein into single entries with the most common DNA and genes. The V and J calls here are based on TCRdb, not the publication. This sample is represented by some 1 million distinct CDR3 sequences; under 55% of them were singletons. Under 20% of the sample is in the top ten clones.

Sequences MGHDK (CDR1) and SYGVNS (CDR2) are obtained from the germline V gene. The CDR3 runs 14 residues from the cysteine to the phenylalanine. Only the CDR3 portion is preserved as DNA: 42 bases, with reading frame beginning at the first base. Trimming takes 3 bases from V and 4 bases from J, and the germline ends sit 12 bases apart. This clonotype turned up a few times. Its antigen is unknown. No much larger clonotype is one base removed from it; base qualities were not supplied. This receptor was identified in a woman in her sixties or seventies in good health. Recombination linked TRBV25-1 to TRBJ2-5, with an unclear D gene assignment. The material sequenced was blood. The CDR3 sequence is CASSDGVVGETQYF. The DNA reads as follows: TGTGCCAGCAGTGATGGGGTGGTAGGAGAGACCCAGTACTTC.